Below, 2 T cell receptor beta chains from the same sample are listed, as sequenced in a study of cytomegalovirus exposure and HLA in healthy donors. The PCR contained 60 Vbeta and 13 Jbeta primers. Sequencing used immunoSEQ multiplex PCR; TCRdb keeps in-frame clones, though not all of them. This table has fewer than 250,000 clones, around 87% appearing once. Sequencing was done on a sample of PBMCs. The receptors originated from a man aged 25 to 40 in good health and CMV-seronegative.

The chain's CDR3 is CASSLRPGQGDNYEQYF. In DNA, the CDR3 is TGTGCCAGCAGCTTAAGACCGGGACAGGGGGATAATTACGAGCAGTACTTC. The genes are TRBV7-8 and TRBJ2-7, with TRBD1 matching 11 bases. There are 17 residues in the CDR3. The junction had 10 bases not matched to a gene; V was cut back by 2 bases and J by 4 bases. CDR1 and CDR2 (germline): SGHVS, FQNEAQ.

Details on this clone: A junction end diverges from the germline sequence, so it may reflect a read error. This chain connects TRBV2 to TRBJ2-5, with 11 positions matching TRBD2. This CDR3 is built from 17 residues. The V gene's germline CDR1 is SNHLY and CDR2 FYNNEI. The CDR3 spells CASSDYTSGGYEEAQYF. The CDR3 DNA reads TGTGCCAGCAGTGATTACACTAGCGGGGGATATGAAGAGGCCCAGTACTTC.